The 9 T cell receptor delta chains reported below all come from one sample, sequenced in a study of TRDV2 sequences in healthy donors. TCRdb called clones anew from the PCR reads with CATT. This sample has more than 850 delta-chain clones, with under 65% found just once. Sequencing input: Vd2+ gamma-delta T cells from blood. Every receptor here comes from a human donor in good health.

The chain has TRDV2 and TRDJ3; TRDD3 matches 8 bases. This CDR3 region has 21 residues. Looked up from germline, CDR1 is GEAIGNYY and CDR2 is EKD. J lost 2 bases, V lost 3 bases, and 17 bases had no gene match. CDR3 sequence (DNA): TGTGCCTGTGACTCCGTGACCGAAAAGGGGGATAACCCCTGGGACACCCGACAGATGTTTTTC. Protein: CACDSVTEKGDNPWDTRQMFF.

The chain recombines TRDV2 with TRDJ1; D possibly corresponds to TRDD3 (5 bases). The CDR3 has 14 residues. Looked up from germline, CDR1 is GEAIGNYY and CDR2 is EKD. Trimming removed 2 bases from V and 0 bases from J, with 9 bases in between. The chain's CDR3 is CACDRVGNTDKLIF. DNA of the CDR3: TGTGCCTGTGACAGGGTGGGGAACACCGATAAACTCATCTTT.

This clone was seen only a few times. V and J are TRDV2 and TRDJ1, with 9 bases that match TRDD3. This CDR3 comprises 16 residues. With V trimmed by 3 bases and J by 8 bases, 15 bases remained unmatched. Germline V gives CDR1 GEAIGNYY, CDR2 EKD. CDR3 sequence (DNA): TGTGCCTGTGACGCTATTACTGGGGGACCTCACTGGAAACTCATCTTT. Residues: CACDAITGGPHWKLIF.

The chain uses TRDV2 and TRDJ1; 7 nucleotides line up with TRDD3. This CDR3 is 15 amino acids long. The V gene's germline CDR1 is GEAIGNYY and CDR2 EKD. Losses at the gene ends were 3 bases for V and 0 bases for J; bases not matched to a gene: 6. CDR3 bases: TGTGCCTGTGACCCAATGGGGGACGACACCGATAAACTCATCTTT. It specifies CACDPMGDDTDKLIF.

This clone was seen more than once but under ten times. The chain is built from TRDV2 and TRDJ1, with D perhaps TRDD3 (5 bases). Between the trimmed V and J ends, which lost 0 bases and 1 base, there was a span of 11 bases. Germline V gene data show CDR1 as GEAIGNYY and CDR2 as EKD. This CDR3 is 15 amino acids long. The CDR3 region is CACDTVGTLTDKLIF. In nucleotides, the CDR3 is TGTGCCTGTGACACCGTGGGGACCCTCACCGATAAACTCATCTTT.

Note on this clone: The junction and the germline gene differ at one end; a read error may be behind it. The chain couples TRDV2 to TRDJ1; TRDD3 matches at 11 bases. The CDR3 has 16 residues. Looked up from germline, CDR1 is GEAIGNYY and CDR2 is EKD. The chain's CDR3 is CACDTLGDTGTDNLIF. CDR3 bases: TGTGCCTGTGACACCCTGGGGGATACCGGCACCGATAATCTCATCTTT.

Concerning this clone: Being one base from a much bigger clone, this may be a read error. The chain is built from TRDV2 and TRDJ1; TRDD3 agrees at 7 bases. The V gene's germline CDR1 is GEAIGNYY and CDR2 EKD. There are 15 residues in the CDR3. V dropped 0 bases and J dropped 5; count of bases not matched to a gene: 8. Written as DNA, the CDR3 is TGTGCCTGTGACACCGCTGGGGGCCTTGGGGATAAACTCATCTTT. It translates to CACDTAGGLGDKLIF.

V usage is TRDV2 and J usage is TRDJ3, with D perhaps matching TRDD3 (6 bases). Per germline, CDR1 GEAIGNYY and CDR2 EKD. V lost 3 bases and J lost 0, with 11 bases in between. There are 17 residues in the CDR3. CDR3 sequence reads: CACDEIRSSWDTRQMFF. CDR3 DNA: TGTGCCTGTGACGAGATACGGAGCTCCTGGGACACCCGACAGATGTTTTTC.

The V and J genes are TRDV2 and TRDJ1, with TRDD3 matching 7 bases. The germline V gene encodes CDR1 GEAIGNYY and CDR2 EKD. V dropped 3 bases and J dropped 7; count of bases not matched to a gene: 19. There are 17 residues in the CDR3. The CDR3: CACDAVTAKATGVKLIF. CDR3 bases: TGTGCCTGTGACGCTGTAACAGCTAAGGCGACTGGGGTTAAACTCATCTTT.